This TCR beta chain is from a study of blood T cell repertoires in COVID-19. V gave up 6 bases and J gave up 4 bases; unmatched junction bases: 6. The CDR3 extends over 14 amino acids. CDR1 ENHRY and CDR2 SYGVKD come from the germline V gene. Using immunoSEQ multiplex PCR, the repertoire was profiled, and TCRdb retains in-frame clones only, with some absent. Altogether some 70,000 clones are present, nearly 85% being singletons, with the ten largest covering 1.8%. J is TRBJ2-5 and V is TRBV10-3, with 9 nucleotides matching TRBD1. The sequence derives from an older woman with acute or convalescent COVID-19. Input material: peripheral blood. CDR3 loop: CAISRDREAETQYF. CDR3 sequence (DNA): TGTGCCATCAGCCGGGACAGGGAAGCAGAGACCCAGTACTTC.